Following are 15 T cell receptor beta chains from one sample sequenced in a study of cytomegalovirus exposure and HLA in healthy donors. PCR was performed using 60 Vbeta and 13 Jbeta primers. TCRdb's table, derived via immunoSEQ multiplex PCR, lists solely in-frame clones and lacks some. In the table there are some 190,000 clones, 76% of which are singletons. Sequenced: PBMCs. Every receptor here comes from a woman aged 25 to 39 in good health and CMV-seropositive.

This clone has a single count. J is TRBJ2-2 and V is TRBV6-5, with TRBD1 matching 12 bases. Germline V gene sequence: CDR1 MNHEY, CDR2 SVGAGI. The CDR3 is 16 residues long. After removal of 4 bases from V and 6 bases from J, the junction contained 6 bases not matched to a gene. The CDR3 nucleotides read TGTGCCAGCAGTTTTAGGGACAGGGGGCGGGCCGGGGAGCTGTTTTTT. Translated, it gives CASSFRDRGRAGELFF.

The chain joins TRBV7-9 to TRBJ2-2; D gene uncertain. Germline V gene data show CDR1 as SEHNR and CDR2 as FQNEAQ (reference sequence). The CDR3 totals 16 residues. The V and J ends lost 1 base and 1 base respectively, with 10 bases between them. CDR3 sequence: CASSLGRRLNTGELFF. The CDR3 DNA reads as TGTGCCAGCAGCTTAGGCCGCAGGCTGAACACCGGGGAGCTGTTTTTT. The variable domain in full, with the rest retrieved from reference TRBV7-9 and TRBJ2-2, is DTGVSQNPRHKITKRGQNVTFRCDPISEHNRLYWYRQTLGQGPEFLTYFQNEAQLEKSRLLSDRFSAERPKGSFSTLEIQRTEQGDSAMYLCASSLGRRLNTGELFFGEGSRLTVL.

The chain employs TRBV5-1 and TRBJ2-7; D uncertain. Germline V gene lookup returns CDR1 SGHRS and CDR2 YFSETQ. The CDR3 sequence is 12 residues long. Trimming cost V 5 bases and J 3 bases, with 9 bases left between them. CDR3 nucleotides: TGCGCCAGCAGTTCAGTTCACTACGAGCAGTACTTC. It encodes CASSSVHYEQYF. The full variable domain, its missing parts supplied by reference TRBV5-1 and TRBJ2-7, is KAGVTQTPRYLIKTRGQQVTLSCSPISGHRSVSWYQQTPGQGLQFLFEYFSETQRNKGNFPGRFSGRQFSNSRSEMNVSTLELGDSALYLCASSSVHYEQYFGPGTRLTVT.

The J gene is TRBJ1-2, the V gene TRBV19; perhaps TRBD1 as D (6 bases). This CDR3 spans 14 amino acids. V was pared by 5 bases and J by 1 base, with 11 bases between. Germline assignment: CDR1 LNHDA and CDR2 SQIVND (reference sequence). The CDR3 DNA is TGTGCCAGTAGTCCCAGGACAGTTAACTATGGCTACACCTTC. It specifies CASSPRTVNYGYTF.

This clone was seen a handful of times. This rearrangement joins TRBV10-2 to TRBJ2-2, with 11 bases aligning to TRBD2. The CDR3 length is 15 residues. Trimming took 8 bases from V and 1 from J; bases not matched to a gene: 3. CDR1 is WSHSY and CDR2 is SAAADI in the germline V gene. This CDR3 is CASVAGGLNTGELFF. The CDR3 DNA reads TGCGCCAGCGTAGCGGGGGGGTTGAACACCGGGGAGCTGTTTTTT.

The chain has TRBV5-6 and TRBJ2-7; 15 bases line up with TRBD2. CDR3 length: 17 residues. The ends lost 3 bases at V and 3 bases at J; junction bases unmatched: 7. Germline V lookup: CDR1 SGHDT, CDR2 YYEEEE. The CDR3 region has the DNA TGTGCCAGCAGCTGGGGACTAGCGGGGGGAGTCCTCTACGAGCAGTACTTC. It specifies CASSWGLAGGVLYEQYF. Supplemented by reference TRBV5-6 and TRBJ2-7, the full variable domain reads DAGVTQSPTHLIKTRGQQVTLRCSPKSGHDTVSWYQQALGQGPQFIFQYYEEEERQRGNFPDRFSGHQFPNYSSELNVNALLLGDSALYLCASSWGLAGGVLYEQYFGPGTRLTVT.

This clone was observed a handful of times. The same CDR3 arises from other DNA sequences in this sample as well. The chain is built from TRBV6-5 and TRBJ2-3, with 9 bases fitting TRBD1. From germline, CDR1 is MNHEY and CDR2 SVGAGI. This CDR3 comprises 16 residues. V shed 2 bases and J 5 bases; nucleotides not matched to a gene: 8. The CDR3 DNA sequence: TGTGCCAGCAGTTACCAATACAGGGGGCAGGGAGATACGCAGTATTTT. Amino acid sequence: CASSYQYRGQGDTQYF.

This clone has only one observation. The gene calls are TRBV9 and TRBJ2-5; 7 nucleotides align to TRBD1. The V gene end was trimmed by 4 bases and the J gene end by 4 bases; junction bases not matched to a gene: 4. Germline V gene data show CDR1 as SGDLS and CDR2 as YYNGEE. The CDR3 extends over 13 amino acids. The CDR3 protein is CASSTDRAETQYF. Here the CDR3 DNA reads TGTGCCAGCAGCACAGACAGGGCAGAGACCCAGTACTTC.

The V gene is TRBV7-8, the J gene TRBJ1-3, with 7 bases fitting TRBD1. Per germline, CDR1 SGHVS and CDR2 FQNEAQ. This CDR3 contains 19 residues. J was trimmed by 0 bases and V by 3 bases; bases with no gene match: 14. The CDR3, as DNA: TGTGCCAGCAGCTTCCTCGGTTTCGAGGGGGCCCGCTCTGGAAACACCATATATTTT. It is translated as CASSFLGFEGARSGNTIYF. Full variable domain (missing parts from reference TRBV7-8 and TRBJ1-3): GAGVSQSPRYKVAKRGQDVALRCDPISGHVSLFWYQQALGQGPEFLTYFQNEAQLDKSGLPSDRFFAERPEGSVSTLKIQRTQQEDSAVYLCASSFLGFEGARSGNTIYFGEGSWLTVV.

The CDR3, as DNA: TGTGCCAGTAGGCACGACAGGGGATCCAATGAAAAACTGTTTTTT. It specifies CASRHDRGSNEKLFF. J is TRBJ1-4 and V is TRBV19; 8 positions match TRBD1. With 6 bases clipped from V and 5 bases from J, the junction kept 8 bases outside the gene matches. This CDR3 is 15 amino acids long. CDR1 is LNHDA, CDR2 SQIVND, per germline (reference sequence).

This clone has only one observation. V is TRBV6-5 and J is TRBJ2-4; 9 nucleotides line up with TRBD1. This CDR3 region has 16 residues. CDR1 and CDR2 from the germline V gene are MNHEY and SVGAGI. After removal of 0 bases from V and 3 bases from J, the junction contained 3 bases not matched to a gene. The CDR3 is CASSYSLDRGKNIQYF. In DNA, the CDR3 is TGTGCCAGCAGTTACTCACTGGACAGGGGCAAAAACATTCAGTACTTC.

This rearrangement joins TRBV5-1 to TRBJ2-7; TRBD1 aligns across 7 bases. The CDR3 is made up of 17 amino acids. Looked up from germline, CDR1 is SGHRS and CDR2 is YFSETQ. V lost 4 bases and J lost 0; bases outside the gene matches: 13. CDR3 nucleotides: TGCGCCAGCAGCACAAACCCGACAGGGAGAGGCTCCTACGAGCAGTACTTC. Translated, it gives CASSTNPTGRGSYEQYF.

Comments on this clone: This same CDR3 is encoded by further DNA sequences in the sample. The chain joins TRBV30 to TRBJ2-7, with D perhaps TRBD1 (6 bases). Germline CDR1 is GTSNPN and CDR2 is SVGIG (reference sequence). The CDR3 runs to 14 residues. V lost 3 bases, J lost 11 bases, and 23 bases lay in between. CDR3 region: CAWSPRTGKTLKYF. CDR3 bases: TGTGCCTGGAGCCCCCGAACAGGGAAAACCCTTAAGTACTTC.

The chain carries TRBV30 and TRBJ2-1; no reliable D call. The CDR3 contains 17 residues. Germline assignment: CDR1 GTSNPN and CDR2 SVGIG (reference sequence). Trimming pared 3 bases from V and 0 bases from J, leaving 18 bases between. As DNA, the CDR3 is TGTGCCTGGAGCGGCCATTCTGACTGGAGCTCCTACAATGAGCAGTTCTTC. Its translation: CAWSGHSDWSSYNEQFF. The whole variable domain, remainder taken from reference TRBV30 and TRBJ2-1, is SQTIHQWPATLVQPVGSPLSLECTVEGTSNPNLYWYRQAAGRGLQLLFYSVGIGQISSEVPQNLSASRPQDRQFILSSKKLLLSDSGFYLCAWSGHSDWSSYNEQFFGPGTRLTVL.

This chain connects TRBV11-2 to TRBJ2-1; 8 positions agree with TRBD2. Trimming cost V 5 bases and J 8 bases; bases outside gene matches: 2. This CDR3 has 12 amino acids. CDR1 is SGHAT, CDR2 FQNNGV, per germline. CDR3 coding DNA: TGTGCCAGCAGCGGCGGGAGGCATGAGCAGTTCTTC. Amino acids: CASSGGRHEQFF.